This TCR beta chain was identified in a study of CD8 T cell repertoires and HIV-1 epitope variants. Study in general: Controls included no peptide, Ebola AY9 epitope, and a CMV, EBV, flu pool. Tested: three Gag epitope families, Nef HW9 and YT9.

CDR3 length equals 12 residues. The V gene lost 8 bases and the J gene lost 4 bases, with 14 bases spanning the gap. Germline CDR1 and CDR2: SQVTM and ANQGSEA. This clone was found a few times. Its antigen is not identified. Some clones are missing from TCRdb's copy, which holds only in-frame ones; the method was immunoSEQ multiplex PCR. The sample consists of roughly 5,600 clones, about 69% of them appearing once. The specimen was cultured CD8+ T cells derived from PBMCs. This TCR was sampled from a male donor with HIV. V and J are TRBV29-1 and TRBJ1-2; D may be TRBD1 (6 bases). CDR3 sequence (DNA): TGCAGCACGACTCAGGGGAGCTATGGCTACACCTTC. It encodes CSTTQGSYGYTF.